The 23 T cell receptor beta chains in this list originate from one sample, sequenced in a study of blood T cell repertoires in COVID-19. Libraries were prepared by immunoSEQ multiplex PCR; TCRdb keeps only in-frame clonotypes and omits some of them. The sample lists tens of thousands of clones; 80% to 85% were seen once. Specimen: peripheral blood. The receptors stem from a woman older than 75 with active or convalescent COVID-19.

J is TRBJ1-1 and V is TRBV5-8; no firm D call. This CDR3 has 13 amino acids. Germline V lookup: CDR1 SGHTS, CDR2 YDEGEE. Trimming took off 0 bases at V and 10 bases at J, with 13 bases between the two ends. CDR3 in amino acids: CASSLVEGMGAFF. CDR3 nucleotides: TGTGCCAGCAGCTTGGTGGAGGGAATGGGAGCTTTCTTT.

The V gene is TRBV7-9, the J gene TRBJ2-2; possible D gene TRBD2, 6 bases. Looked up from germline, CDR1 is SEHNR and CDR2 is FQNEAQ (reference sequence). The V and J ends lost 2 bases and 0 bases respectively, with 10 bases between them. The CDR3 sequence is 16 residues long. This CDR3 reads CASSLRGYANTGELFF. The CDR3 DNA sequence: TGTGCCAGCAGCTTACGGGGGTACGCGAACACCGGGGAGCTGTTTTTT. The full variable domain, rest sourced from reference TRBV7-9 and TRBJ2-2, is DTGVSQNPRHKITKRGQNVTFRCDPISEHNRLYWYRQTLGQGPEFLTYFQNEAQLEKSRLLSDRFSAERPKGSFSTLEIQRTEQGDSAMYLCASSLRGYANTGELFFGEGSRLTVL.

The chain's CDR3 is CASSLITGIRSNEQFF. The CDR3 DNA is TGTGCCAGTAGTCTCATCACAGGGATTCGGTCGAATGAGCAGTTCTTC. This chain connects TRBV19 to TRBJ2-1, with D maybe TRBD1 (6 bases). V shed 5 bases and J shed 7 bases, with 21 bases lying between them. Germline V gives CDR1 LNHDA, CDR2 SQIVND (reference sequence). The CDR3 contains 16 residues. The full variable domain, in which reference TRBV19 and TRBJ2-1 provide the parts outside the CDR3, is DGGITQSPKYLFRKEGQNVTLSCEQNLNHDAMYWYRQDPGQGLRLIYYSQIVNDFQKGDIAEGYSVSREKKESFPLTVTSAQKNPTAFYLCASSLITGIRSNEQFFGPGTRLTVL.

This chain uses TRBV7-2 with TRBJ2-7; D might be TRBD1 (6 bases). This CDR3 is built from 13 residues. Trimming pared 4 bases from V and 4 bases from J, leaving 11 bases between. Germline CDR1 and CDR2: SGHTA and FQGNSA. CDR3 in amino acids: CASSSIQGYEQYF. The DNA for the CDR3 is TGTGCCAGCAGCTCCATACAGGGTTACGAGCAGTACTTC.

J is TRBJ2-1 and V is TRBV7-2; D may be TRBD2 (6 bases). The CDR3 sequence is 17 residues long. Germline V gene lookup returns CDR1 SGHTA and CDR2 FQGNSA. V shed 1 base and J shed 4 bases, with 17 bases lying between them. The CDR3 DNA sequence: TGTGCCAGCAGCTTAGGGGTGGGGGAGGTACTGTACAATGAGCAGTTCTTC. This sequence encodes CASSLGVGEVLYNEQFF.

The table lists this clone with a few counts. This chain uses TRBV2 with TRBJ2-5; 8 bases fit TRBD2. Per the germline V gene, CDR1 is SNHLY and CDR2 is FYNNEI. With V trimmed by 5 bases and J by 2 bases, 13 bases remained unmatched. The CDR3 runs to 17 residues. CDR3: CASSTSGGRKLQETQYF. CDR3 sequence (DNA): TGTGCCAGCAGTACGAGCGGGGGCCGTAAATTGCAAGAGACCCAGTACTTC.

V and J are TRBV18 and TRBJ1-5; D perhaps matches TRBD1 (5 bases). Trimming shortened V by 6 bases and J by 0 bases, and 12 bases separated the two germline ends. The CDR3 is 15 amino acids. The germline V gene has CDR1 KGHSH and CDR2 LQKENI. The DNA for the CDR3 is TGTGCCAGCTCTCCCTGGGGCAGTAGCAATCAGCCCCAGCATTTT. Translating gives CASSPWGSSNQPQHF.

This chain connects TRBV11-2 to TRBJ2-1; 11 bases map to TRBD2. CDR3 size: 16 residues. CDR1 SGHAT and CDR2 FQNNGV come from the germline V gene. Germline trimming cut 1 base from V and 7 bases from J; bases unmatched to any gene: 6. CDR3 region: CASSLVGSGRENEQFF. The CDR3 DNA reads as TGTGCCAGCAGCTTAGTTGGTAGCGGGAGGGAAAATGAGCAGTTCTTC.

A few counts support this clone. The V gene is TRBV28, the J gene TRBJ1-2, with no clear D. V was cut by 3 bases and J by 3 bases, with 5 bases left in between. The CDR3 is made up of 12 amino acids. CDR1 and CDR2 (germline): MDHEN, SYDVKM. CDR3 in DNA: TGTGCCAGCAGTTTTTATGACTATGGCTACACCTTC. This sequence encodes CASSFYDYGYTF.

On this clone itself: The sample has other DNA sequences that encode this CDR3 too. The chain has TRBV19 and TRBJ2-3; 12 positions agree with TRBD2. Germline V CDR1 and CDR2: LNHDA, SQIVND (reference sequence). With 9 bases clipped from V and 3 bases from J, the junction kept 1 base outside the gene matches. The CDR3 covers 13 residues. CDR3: CASGTSGTDTQYF. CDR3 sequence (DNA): TGTGCCAGCGGGACTAGCGGGACAGATACGCAGTATTTT.

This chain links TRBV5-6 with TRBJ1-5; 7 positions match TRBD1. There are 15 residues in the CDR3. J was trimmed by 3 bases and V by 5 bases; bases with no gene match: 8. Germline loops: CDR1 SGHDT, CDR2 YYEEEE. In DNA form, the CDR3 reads TGTGCCAGCAGTCCGGGACAGACAGCCAATCAGCCCCAGCATTTT. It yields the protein CASSPGQTANQPQHF.

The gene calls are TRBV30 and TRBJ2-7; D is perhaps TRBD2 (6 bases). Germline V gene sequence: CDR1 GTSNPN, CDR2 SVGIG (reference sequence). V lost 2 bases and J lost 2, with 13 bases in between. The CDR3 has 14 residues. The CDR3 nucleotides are TGTGCCTGGAGTCCAGGCGGGGAGGCCTACGAGCAGTACTTC. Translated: CAWSPGGEAYEQYF.

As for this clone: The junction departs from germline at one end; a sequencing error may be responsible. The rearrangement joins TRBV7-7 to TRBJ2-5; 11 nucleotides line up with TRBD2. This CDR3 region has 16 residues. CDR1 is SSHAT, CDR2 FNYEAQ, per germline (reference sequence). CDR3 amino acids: CASSFLAGGLGETQYF. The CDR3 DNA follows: TGTGCTAGCAGCTTTTTAGCGGGAGGGCTGGGGGAGACCCAGTACTTC.

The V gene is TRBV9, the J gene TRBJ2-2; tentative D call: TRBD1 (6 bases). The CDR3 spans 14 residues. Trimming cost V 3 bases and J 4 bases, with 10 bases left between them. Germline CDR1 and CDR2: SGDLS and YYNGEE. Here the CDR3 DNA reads TGTGCCAGCAGCGACAGGGTGGGCACCGGGGAGCTGTTTTTT. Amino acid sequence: CASSDRVGTGELFF.

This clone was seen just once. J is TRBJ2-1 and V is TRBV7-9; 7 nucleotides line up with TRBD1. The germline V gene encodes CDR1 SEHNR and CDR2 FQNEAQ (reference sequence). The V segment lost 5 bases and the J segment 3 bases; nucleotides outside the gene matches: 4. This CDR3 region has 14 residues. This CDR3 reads CASSPSGGYNEQFF. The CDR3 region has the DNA TGTGCCAGCAGCCCCTCAGGGGGCTACAATGAGCAGTTCTTC.

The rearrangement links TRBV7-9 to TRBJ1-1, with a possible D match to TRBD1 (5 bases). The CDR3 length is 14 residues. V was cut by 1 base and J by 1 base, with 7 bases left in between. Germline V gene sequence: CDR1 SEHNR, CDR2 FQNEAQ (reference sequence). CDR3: CASSLDDRNTEAFF. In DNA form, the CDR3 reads TGTGCCAGCAGCTTAGACGACAGGAACACTGAAGCTTTCTTT.

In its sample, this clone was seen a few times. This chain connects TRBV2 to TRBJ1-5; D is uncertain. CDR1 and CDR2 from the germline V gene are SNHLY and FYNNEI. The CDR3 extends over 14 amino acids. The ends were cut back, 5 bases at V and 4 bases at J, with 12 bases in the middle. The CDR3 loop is CASSYTGYNQPQHF. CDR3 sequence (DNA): TGTGCCAGCAGTTATACCGGGTATAATCAGCCCCAGCATTTT.

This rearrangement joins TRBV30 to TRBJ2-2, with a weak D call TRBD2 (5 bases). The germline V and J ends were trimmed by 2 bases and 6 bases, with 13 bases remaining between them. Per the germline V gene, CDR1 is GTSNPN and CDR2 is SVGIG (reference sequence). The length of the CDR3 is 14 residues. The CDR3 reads CAWSFGKASGELFF. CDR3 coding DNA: TGTGCCTGGAGTTTCGGGAAGGCATCCGGGGAGCTGTTTTTT.

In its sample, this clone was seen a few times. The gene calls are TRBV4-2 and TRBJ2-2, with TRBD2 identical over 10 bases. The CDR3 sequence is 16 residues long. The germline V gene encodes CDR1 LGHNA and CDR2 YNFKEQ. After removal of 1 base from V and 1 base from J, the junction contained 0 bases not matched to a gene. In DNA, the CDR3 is TGTGCCAGCAGCCAAGGACTAGCGGGGAACACCGGGGAGCTGTTTTTT. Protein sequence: CASSQGLAGNTGELFF.

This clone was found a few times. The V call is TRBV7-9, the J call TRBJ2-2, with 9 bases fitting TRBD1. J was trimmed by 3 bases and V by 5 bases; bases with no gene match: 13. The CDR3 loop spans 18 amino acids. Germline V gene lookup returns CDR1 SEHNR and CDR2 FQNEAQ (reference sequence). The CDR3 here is CASSPGPGTGSYTGELFF. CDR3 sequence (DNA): TGTGCCAGCAGCCCGGGTCCCGGGACAGGGAGCTACACCGGGGAGCTGTTTTTT.

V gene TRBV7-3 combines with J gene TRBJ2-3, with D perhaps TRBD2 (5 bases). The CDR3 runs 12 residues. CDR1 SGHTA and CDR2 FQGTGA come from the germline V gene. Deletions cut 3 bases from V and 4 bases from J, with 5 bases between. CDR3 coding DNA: TGTGCCAGCAGCTTCGGGGCAGATACGCAGTATTTT. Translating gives CASSFGADTQYF.

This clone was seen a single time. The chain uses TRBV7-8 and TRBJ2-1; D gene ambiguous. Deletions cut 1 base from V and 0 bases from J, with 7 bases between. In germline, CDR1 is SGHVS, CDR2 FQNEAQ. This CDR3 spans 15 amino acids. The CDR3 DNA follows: TGTGCCAGCAGCTTAGGCGGCCCCTCCTACAATGAGCAGTTCTTC. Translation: CASSLGGPSYNEQFF.

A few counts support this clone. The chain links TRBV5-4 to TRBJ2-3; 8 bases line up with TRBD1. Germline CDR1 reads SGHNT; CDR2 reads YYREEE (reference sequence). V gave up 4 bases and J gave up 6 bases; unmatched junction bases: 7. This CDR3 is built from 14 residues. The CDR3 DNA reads TGTGCCAGCAGCCTGGACAGGGTAGGGGATACGCAGTATTTT. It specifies CASSLDRVGDTQYF.